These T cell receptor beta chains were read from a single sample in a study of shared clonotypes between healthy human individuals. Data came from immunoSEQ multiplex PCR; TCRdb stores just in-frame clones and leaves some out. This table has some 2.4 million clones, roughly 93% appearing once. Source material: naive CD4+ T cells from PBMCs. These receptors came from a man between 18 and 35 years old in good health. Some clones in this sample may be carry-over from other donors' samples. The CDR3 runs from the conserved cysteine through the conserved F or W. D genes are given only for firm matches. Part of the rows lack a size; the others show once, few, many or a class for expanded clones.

CDR3aa: CASTKPGTGFSGELFF
CDR3nt: TGTGCCAGCACGAAACCCGGGACAGGGTTCTCCGGGGAGCTGTTTTTT
j_gene: TRBJ2-2
abundance: NA
v_gene: TRBV28
d_gene: TRBD1

CDR3aa: CASSPDLSGAAYNEQFF
CDR3nt: TGTGCCAGCAGCCCGGACCTTAGCGGGGCCGCCTACAATGAGCAGTTCTTC
j_gene: TRBJ2-1
abundance: once
v_gene: TRBV5-8
d_gene: TRBD2

CDR3aa: CASSLNRLGRGYEQYF
CDR3nt: TGTGCCAGCAGTTTAAATAGGCTTGGTAGGGGCTACGAGCAGTACTTC
j_gene: TRBJ2-7
abundance: once
v_gene: TRBV28
d_gene: NA

CDR3aa: CASVGGSSYNSPLHF
CDR3nt: TGTGCCAGCGTGGGCGGAAGCTCCTATAATTCACCCCTCCACTTT
j_gene: TRBJ1-6
abundance: NA
v_gene: TRBV28
d_gene: NA

CDR3aa: CAWSAGSGANVLTF
CDR3nt: TGTGCCTGGAGTGCAGGGTCAGGGGCCAACGTCCTGACTTTC
j_gene: TRBJ2-6
abundance: NA
v_gene: TRBV30
d_gene: NA

CDR3aa: CASSFSGRGNNEQFF
CDR3nt: TGCGCCAGCAGCTTTAGCGGGAGAGGCAACAATGAGCAGTTCTTC
j_gene: TRBJ2-1
abundance: NA
v_gene: TRBV5-1
d_gene: TRBD2

CDR3aa: CASSPQPTYEQYF
CDR3nt: TGTGCCAGCAGCCCCCAACCGACCTACGAGCAGTACTTC
j_gene: TRBJ2-7
abundance: NA
v_gene: TRBV6-5
d_gene: NA

CDR3aa: CASSLNRGRDTGELFF
CDR3nt: TGTGCCAGCAGCTTAAACAGGGGGCGCGACACCGGGGAGCTGTTTTTT
j_gene: TRBJ2-2
abundance: NA
v_gene: TRBV7-6
d_gene: TRBD1

CDR3aa: CASSASSNQPQHF
CDR3nt: TGTGCCAGCAGTGCCTCCTCTAATCAGCCCCAGCATTTT
j_gene: TRBJ1-5
abundance: NA
v_gene: TRBV6-1
d_gene: NA

CDR3aa: CASSLRSYEQYF
CDR3nt: TGTGCCAGCAGCTTGAGGAGCTACGAGCAGTACTTC
j_gene: TRBJ2-7
abundance: NA
v_gene: TRBV7-2
d_gene: NA

CDR3aa: CASSPPSDTQYF
CDR3nt: TGTGCCAGCAGTCCCCCCTCAGATACGCAGTATTTT
j_gene: TRBJ2-3
abundance: NA
v_gene: TRBV27
d_gene: NA

CDR3aa: CASAQGAKETQYF
CDR3nt: TGTGCCAGCGCACAGGGGGCAAAAGAGACCCAGTACTTC
j_gene: TRBJ2-5
abundance: NA
v_gene: TRBV7-9
d_gene: TRBD1

CDR3aa: CASSKVAGGRGLYQPQHF
CDR3nt: TGTGCCAGCAGCAAAGTGGCGGGTGGAAGGGGTTTATATCAGCCCCAGCATTTT
j_gene: TRBJ1-5
abundance: once
v_gene: TRBV21-1
d_gene: NA

CDR3aa: CASSPQGREGNEQYF
CDR3nt: TGCGCCAGCAGCCCCCAGGGGCGGGAGGGCAACGAGCAGTACTTC
j_gene: TRBJ2-7
abundance: few
v_gene: TRBV4-1
d_gene: TRBD2

CDR3aa: CASSIFTGNEKLFF
CDR3nt: TGTGCCAGTAGTATCTTTACAGGGAATGAAAAACTGTTTTTT
j_gene: TRBJ1-4
abundance: NA
v_gene: TRBV19
d_gene: NA

CDR3aa: CASSSQLGWGTGELFF
CDR3nt: TGTGCCAGCAGCTCCCAGCTCGGTTGGGGCACCGGGGAGCTGTTTTTT
j_gene: TRBJ2-2
abundance: NA
v_gene: TRBV11-3
d_gene: NA

CDR3aa: CASRAGGSTGELFF
CDR3nt: TGTGCCAGCAGAGCGGGAGGTAGCACCGGGGAGCTGTTTTTT
j_gene: TRBJ2-2
abundance: NA
v_gene: TRBV6-5
d_gene: TRBD2